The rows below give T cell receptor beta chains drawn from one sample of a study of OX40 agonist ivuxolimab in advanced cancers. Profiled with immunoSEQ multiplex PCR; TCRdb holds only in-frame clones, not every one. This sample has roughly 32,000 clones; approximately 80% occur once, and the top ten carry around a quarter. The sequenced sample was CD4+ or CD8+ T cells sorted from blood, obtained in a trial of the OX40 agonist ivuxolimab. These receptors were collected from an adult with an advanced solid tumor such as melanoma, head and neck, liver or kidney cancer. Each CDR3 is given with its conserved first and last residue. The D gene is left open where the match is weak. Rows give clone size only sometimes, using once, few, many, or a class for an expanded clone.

CDR3: CASSPIVAAGSSYEQYF
DNA: TGTGCCAGCAGCCCTATCGTGGCGGCGGGGAGCTCCTACGAGCAGTACTTC
V: TRBV2
J: TRBJ2-7
size: NA
D: NA
length: 17

CDR3: CASSGDSPLHF
DNA: TGTGCCAGCTCAGGTGATTCACCCCTCCACTTT
V: TRBV18
J: TRBJ1-6
size: NA
D: NA
length: 11

CDR3: CASPPRDRVENIQYF
DNA: TGCGCCAGCCCGCCCCGGGACAGGGTCGAGAACATTCAGTACTTC
V: TRBV10-1
J: TRBJ2-4
size: once
D: TRBD1
length: 15

CDR3: CASSLAPGLVNQPQHF
DNA: TGTGCCAGCAGCTTAGCGCCGGGACTAGTCAATCAGCCCCAGCATTTT
V: TRBV7-8
J: TRBJ1-5
size: NA
D: NA
length: 16

CDR3: CAIGGGETQYF
DNA: TGTGCCATCGGTGGGGGAGAGACCCAGTACTTC
V: TRBV10-3
J: TRBJ2-5
size: NA
D: NA
length: 11

CDR3: CASVNERGPFTDTQYF
DNA: TGTGCCAGCGTCAACGAGCGGGGTCCCTTCACAGATACGCAGTATTTT
V: TRBV21-1
J: TRBJ2-3
size: NA
D: NA
length: 16

CDR3: CASSPGDTIYF
DNA: TGTGCCAGCTCACCCGGCGACACCATATATTTT
V: TRBV18
J: TRBJ1-3
size: NA
D: NA
length: 11

CDR3: CASGQGALPGANVLTF
DNA: TGTGCCAGTGGACAGGGGGCGCTTCCCGGGGCCAACGTCCTGACTTTC
V: TRBV19
J: TRBJ2-6
size: NA
D: TRBD1
length: 16

CDR3: CASSLLGEKLFF
DNA: TGTGCCAGCAGCTTGTTAGGAGAAAAACTGTTTTTT
V: TRBV5-4
J: TRBJ1-4
size: NA
D: NA
length: 12

CDR3: CASSSPSWNTEAFF
DNA: TGTGCCAGCAGTTCCCCAAGCTGGAACACTGAAGCTTTCTTT
V: TRBV27
J: TRBJ1-1
size: NA
D: NA
length: 14

CDR3: CASSGTRQETQYF
DNA: TGTGCCAGTTCCGGGACACGCCAAGAGACCCAGTACTTC
V: TRBV19
J: TRBJ2-5
size: NA
D: NA
length: 13

CDR3: CASSLRVSGVNEQFF
DNA: TGTGCCAGCAGCTTACGAGTAAGTGGAGTGAACGAGCAGTTCTTC
V: TRBV7-6
J: TRBJ2-1
size: once
D: NA
length: 15

CDR3: CAWREQASPYGYTF
DNA: TGTGCCTGGAGAGAACAGGCGAGTCCTTATGGCTACACCTTC
V: TRBV30
J: TRBJ1-2
size: NA
D: NA
length: 14

CDR3: CASSSTGPEKLFF
DNA: TGCGCCAGCAGCTCGACAGGACCTGAAAAACTGTTTTTT
V: TRBV5-1
J: TRBJ1-4
size: NA
D: NA
length: 13

CDR3: CAWGTGSGEQYF
DNA: TGTGCCTGGGGGACAGGGTCGGGCGAGCAGTACTTC
V: TRBV30
J: TRBJ2-7
size: NA
D: TRBD1
length: 12

CDR3: CASSATPEYLPSPLHF
DNA: TGTGCCAGCAGTGCCACCCCGGAGTACCTCCCTTCACCCCTCCACTTT
V: TRBV2
J: TRBJ1-6
size: NA
D: NA
length: 16